The 28 T cell receptor beta chains below were found in one sample sequenced in a study of blood T cell repertoires in COVID-19. Some clones are missing from TCRdb's copy, which holds only in-frame ones; the method was immunoSEQ multiplex PCR. The repertoire has around 300,000 clones, nearly 90% of them found once; the top ten carry 1.5% to 2%. Material for sequencing was PBMCs or T cells enriched from blood (not recorded which). The receptors stem from a woman under 30 with acute COVID-19.

The chain links TRBV4-2 to TRBJ2-1; tentatively, D is TRBD2 (6 bases). V lost 1 base, J lost 10 bases, and 17 bases lay in between. Looked up from germline, CDR1 is LGHNA and CDR2 is YNFKEQ. The CDR3 consists of 15 residues. The CDR3 spells CASSQVGGSEREQFF. In nucleotides, the CDR3 is TGTGCCAGCAGCCAAGTTGGGGGGTCTGAGAGGGAGCAGTTCTTC.

This sequence joins TRBV27 and TRBJ2-1, with unresolved D. Germline loops: CDR1 MNHEY, CDR2 SMNVEV (reference sequence). The CDR3 spans 12 residues. V was trimmed by 0 bases and J by 7 bases, leaving 4 bases between them. CDR3 sequence: CASSLSRNEQFF. The CDR3 DNA reads as TGTGCCAGCAGTTTATCGCGTAATGAGCAGTTCTTC.

J is TRBJ2-7 and V is TRBV15, with TRBD2 as a possible D gene (6 bases). Germline assignment: CDR1 LNHNV and CDR2 YYDKDF (reference sequence). The CDR3 contains 13 residues. V shed 5 bases and J shed 3 bases, with 11 bases lying between them. CDR3 nucleotides: TGTGCCACCAGCGGCGGGGTTCACTACGAGCAGTACTTC. Its translation: CATSGGVHYEQYF.

V usage is TRBV13 and J usage is TRBJ2-7, with 13 positions matching TRBD2. The CDR3 runs 17 residues. V lost 5 bases, J lost 9 bases, and 16 bases stayed unmatched. Germline CDR1 is PRHDT and CDR2 is FYEKMQ (reference sequence). CDR3 loop: CASSAGLAGVVSPGQYF. In nucleotides, the CDR3 is TGTGCCAGCAGCGCAGGACTAGCGGGAGTTGTCTCTCCTGGGCAGTACTTC.

The rearrangement uses TRBV7-2 and TRBJ2-5, with a possible D match to TRBD2 (5 bases). In germline, CDR1 is SGHTA, CDR2 FQGNSA. The V end was cut by 0 bases, the J end by 2 bases, with 10 bases between. The CDR3 consists of 15 residues. CDR3 bases: TGTGCCAGCAGCTTAGCGTGGACTCGTCAAGAGACCCAGTACTTC. Translating gives CASSLAWTRQETQYF.

This chain connects TRBV13 to TRBJ2-3; maybe TRBD2 (5 bases). Germline V gives CDR1 PRHDT, CDR2 FYEKMQ (reference sequence). The CDR3 is 16 amino acids. Trimming shortened V by 5 bases and J by 1 base, and 16 bases separated the two germline ends. The DNA of the CDR3 is TGTGCCAGCAGCCTCCGGTCGCACGGGGGCACAGATACGCAGTATTTT. As protein: CASSLRSHGGTDTQYF.

The genes are TRBV30 and TRBJ1-1, with 7 positions matching TRBD1. V shed 0 bases, J shed 3 bases, and the junction held 7 bases outside the gene matches. Looked up from germline, CDR1 is GTSNPN and CDR2 is SVGIG (reference sequence). CDR3 size: 15 residues. Here the CDR3 DNA reads TGTGCCTGGAGTGTGACCGACAGGGTATACACTGAAGCTTTCTTT. Protein product: CAWSVTDRVYTEAFF.

The chain is built from TRBV28 and TRBJ1-6, with 7 bases lining up with TRBD1. V lost 6 bases, J lost 0 bases, and 8 bases stayed unmatched. The CDR3 totals 17 residues. Per germline, CDR1 MDHEN and CDR2 SYDVKM. The DNA of the CDR3 is TGTGCCAGCAGCATTACAGGGGTTGGCTCCTATAATTCACCCCTCCACTTT. The encoded protein is CASSITGVGSYNSPLHF.

Written as DNA, the CDR3 is TGTGCCAGCAGGCCCCGGGGTCAGAAAGAGACCCAGTACTTC. It encodes CASRPRGQKETQYF. This sequence joins TRBV27 and TRBJ2-5; TRBD2 is a possible D gene (5 bases). There are 14 residues in the CDR3. Germline V gene lookup returns CDR1 MNHEY and CDR2 SMNVEV (reference sequence). V was pared by 6 bases and J by 3 bases, with 14 bases between.

V usage is TRBV27 and J usage is TRBJ2-1; perhaps TRBD1 as D (6 bases). Trimming cost V 3 bases and J 3 bases, with 9 bases left between them. Germline V gene sequence: CDR1 MNHEY, CDR2 SMNVEV (reference sequence). The length of the CDR3 is 14 residues. The CDR3 DNA follows: TGTGCCAGCAGTTTGACAGGAGTCTACAATGAGCAGTTCTTC. The encoded protein is CASSLTGVYNEQFF.

The genes are TRBV4-2 and TRBJ2-4, with D possibly matching TRBD2 (6 bases). This CDR3 is 13 amino acids long. Germline V lookup: CDR1 LGHNA, CDR2 YNFKEQ. The V gene lost 1 base and the J gene lost 15 bases, with 16 bases spanning the gap. The CDR3 DNA follows: TGTGCCAGCAGCCAAGGCCGGGACTCCTGGGCGTACTTC. This gives the protein CASSQGRDSWAYF.

This chain connects TRBV15 to TRBJ2-5; maybe TRBD2 (6 bases). The CDR3 runs 12 residues. Germline assignment: CDR1 LNHNV and CDR2 YYDKDF (reference sequence). Trimming shortened V by 3 bases and J by 5 bases, and 7 bases separated the two germline ends. CDR3 bases: TGTGCCACCAGCAGGGAGGGTGAGACCCAGTACTTC. It encodes CATSREGETQYF.

The chain recombines TRBV27 with TRBJ2-1; TRBD1 is a possible D gene (6 bases). Germline CDR1 MNHEY, CDR2 SMNVEV (reference sequence). Trimming pared 9 bases from V and 5 bases from J, leaving 29 bases between. This CDR3 is 18 amino acids long. CDR3 nucleotides: TGTGCCAGGGAACAGGGCAGGGCATACAAAGGGCGGGACAATGAGCAGTTCTTC. It specifies CAREQGRAYKGRDNEQFF.

A few counts support this clone. The J gene is TRBJ2-7, the V gene TRBV6-5; D may be TRBD2 (5 bases). The V end lost 3 bases, the J end lost 3 bases, and 18 bases lay between the germline ends. CDR3 length: 16 amino acids. Germline V gene lookup returns CDR1 MNHEY and CDR2 SVGAGI. The CDR3 nucleotides read TGTGCCAGCAGTTATGGGTCTACGGGAAGCTTCTACGAGCAGTACTTC. Protein sequence: CASSYGSTGSFYEQYF.

The CDR3 here is CASSPAGRGRDYEQYF. In nucleotides, the CDR3 is TGTGCCAGCTCACCGGCAGGCCGCGGGAGGGACTACGAGCAGTACTTC. This chain links TRBV18 with TRBJ2-7; 9 nucleotides align to TRBD2. The CDR3 is made up of 16 amino acids. The V gene end was trimmed by 3 bases and the J gene end by 3 bases; junction bases not matched to a gene: 9. Germline CDR1 reads KGHSH; CDR2 reads LQKENI.

This clone showed up just once. The rearrangement links TRBV7-2 to TRBJ2-1; tentative D call: TRBD2 (6 bases). Germline V gene sequence: CDR1 SGHTA, CDR2 FQGNSA. V lost 7 bases and J lost 10, with 23 bases in between. CDR3 length equals 15 residues. CDR3 sequence: CASTLGGRAQTEQFF. DNA of the CDR3: TGTGCCAGCACCCTGGGGGGACGTGCCCAAACGGAGCAGTTCTTC. The full variable domain, its missing parts supplied by reference TRBV7-2 and TRBJ2-1, is GAGVSQSPSNKVTEKGKDVELRCDPISGHTALYWYRQSLGQGLEFLIYFQGNSAPDKSGLPSDRFSAERTGGSVSTLTIQRTQQEDSAVYLCASTLGGRAQTEQFFGPGTRLTVL.

V and J are TRBV27 and TRBJ2-7; 11 positions match TRBD2. The ends lost 6 bases at V and 3 bases at J; junction bases unmatched: 4. Germline V gene lookup returns CDR1 MNHEY and CDR2 SMNVEV (reference sequence). This CDR3 has 14 residues. CDR3 coding DNA: TGTGCCAGCAGCCTTGGACTAGCGGGCTACGAGCAGTACTTC. Encoded protein: CASSLGLAGYEQYF.

The chain is built from TRBV29-1 and TRBJ2-1; TRBD2 matches at 11 bases. CDR1 and CDR2 (germline): SQVTM, ANQGSEA. The CDR3 has 16 amino acids. V was clipped by 3 bases and J by 5 bases; unmatched bases: 9. The CDR3 here is CSVDGLAGGPHNEQFF. The CDR3 DNA is TGCAGCGTTGATGGGCTAGCGGGAGGCCCCCACAATGAGCAGTTCTTC.

In this sample, this clone turned up once. This chain links TRBV14 with TRBJ2-1; 8 nucleotides match TRBD2. Germline V gives CDR1 SGHDN, CDR2 FVKESK. Trimming cost V 5 bases and J 9 bases; bases outside gene matches: 12. This CDR3 is 15 amino acids long. Here the CDR3 DNA reads TGTGCCAGCAGCTCACAACGGGAGGGCCGGAGTGAGCAGTTCTTC. Translated: CASSSQREGRSEQFF.

The chain employs TRBV9 and TRBJ2-4, with 7 nucleotides matching TRBD1. Germline CDR1 and CDR2: SGDLS and YYNGEE. The V segment lost 1 base and the J segment 4 bases; nucleotides outside the gene matches: 14. The CDR3 has 18 amino acids. The CDR3 is CASSVSVFLDREKNIQYF. The DNA of the CDR3 is TGTGCCAGCAGCGTATCCGTTTTCCTCGACAGGGAAAAAAACATTCAGTACTTC.

About this clone: This sample includes further DNA sequences coding for the same CDR3. The chain has TRBV6-5 and TRBJ1-1; 8 nucleotides align to TRBD1. This CDR3 is built from 15 residues. CDR1 MNHEY and CDR2 SVGAGI come from the germline V gene. V lost 2 bases and J lost 1; bases outside the gene matches: 3. The DNA of the CDR3 is TGTGCCAGCAGTTACCCTGGACAGGGGAACACTGAAGCTTTCTTT. Protein: CASSYPGQGNTEAFF.

The chain links TRBV4-2 to TRBJ2-3, with 10 bases fitting TRBD2. The CDR3 has 17 amino acids. Germline trimming cut 9 bases from V and 2 bases from J; bases unmatched to any gene: 14. The germline V gene encodes CDR1 LGHNA and CDR2 YNFKEQ. CDR3 coding DNA: TGTGCCAGTTCGCGACTAGCGGGTATGGGGATCACAGATACGCAGTATTTT. Translated: CASSRLAGMGITDTQYF.

The rearrangement joins TRBV11-2 to TRBJ2-7; possibly TRBD1 for D (5 bases). The CDR3 totals 15 residues. CDR1 is SGHAT, CDR2 FQNNGV, per germline. The V gene lost 5 bases and the J gene lost 0 bases, with 14 bases spanning the gap. CDR3 DNA: TGTGCCAGCAGCCCAGGGTGGACCTACTCCTACGAGCAGTACTTC. This encodes CASSPGWTYSYEQYF.

V gene TRBV2 combines with J gene TRBJ2-1, with D uncertain. The germline V and J ends were trimmed by 8 bases and 5 bases, with 19 bases remaining between them. CDR1 SNHLY and CDR2 FYNNEI come from the germline V gene. The CDR3 sequence is 15 residues long. In DNA form, the CDR3 reads TGTGCCAGCCTCGAGCTTGGCCTAGACGACAATGAGCAGTTCTTC. Residues: CASLELGLDDNEQFF.

This chain joins TRBV9 and TRBJ2-1; tentative D call: TRBD2 (5 bases). Germline CDR1 and CDR2: SGDLS and YYNGEE. Trimming pared 1 base from V and 6 bases from J, leaving 11 bases between. The CDR3 is 14 residues long. CDR3 region: CASSVKASSNEQFF. CDR3 DNA: TGTGCCAGCAGCGTAAAGGCTAGCAGCAATGAGCAGTTCTTC.

Regarding this clone: The sample carries other DNA sequences with the same CDR3. The chain is built from TRBV30 and TRBJ2-7; tentative D call: TRBD1 (6 bases). Deletions cut 2 bases from V and 3 bases from J, with 11 bases between. Germline CDR1 reads GTSNPN; CDR2 reads SVGIG (reference sequence). The CDR3 consists of 13 residues. The CDR3 sequence: CAWSPGQDYEQYF. CDR3 coding DNA: TGTGCCTGGAGTCCGGGACAAGACTACGAGCAGTACTTC.

The rearrangement joins TRBV7-2 to TRBJ2-7, with 12 bases lining up with TRBD2. Looked up from germline, CDR1 is SGHTA and CDR2 is FQGNSA. The CDR3 extends over 15 amino acids. The ends lost 1 base at V and 5 bases at J; junction bases unmatched: 3. CDR3 sequence reads: CASSLDLAGGNEQYF. In DNA, the CDR3 is TGTGCCAGCAGCTTAGATCTAGCGGGGGGGAACGAGCAGTACTTC. Full variable domain (outside the CDR3, taken from reference TRBV7-2 and TRBJ2-7): GAGVSQSPSNKVTEKGKDVELRCDPISGHTALYWYRQSLGQGLEFLIYFQGNSAPDKSGLPSDRFSAERTGGSVSTLTIQRTQQEDSAVYLCASSLDLAGGNEQYFGPGTRLTVT.

The J gene is TRBJ1-5, the V gene TRBV10-3; D unclear. Germline CDR1 is ENHRY and CDR2 is SYGVKD. Trimming took 4 bases from V and 5 from J, leaving 9 bases between them. This CDR3 comprises 13 residues. The DNA for the CDR3 is TGTGCCATCAGTGGCATTGGAGATCAGCCCCAGCATTTT. Residues: CAISGIGDQPQHF.